This TCR beta chain was found in a study of cytomegalovirus exposure and HLA in healthy donors. Notes on the study in general: Rarity held for most TCR sequences, but there were some public TCRs that occurred in many donors.

With 60 Vbeta and 13 Jbeta primers, the PCR was carried out. TCRdb's copy holds only in-frame clones and misses some; the assay was immunoSEQ multiplex PCR. This table has 110,000 or so clones, roughly 77% appearing once. The V end lost 5 bases, the J end lost 3 bases, and 8 bases lay between the germline ends. Germline-derived CDR1 and CDR2 are MNHNS and SASEGT. The CDR3 is 12 amino acids. Note on this clone: Antigen specificity is unknown.

The chain employs TRBV6-1 and TRBJ2-7; a weak D match, TRBD1 (5 bases). The specimen was PBMCs. This clonotype originated in a middle-aged man in good health and CMV-seropositive. The CDR3 DNA is TGTGCCAGCAGTCGACAGTACTACGAGCAGTACTTC. Translated: CASSRQYYEQYF.